These 19 T cell receptor beta chains came from one sample sequenced in a study of T cell changes during pregnancy in multiple sclerosis. Assay: immunoSEQ multiplex PCR; the TCRdb copy retains only in-frame clones and omits some. Seen here are approximately 100,000 clones, 91% observed once, and the top ten hold about 3%. Sample: peripheral blood, taken after pregnancy. These receptor sequences come from a female donor with multiple sclerosis, enrolled in a pregnancy study.

The DNA for the CDR3 is TGTGCCAGCAGTGCGTCCGGGACAGGGTTAGCCAAAAACATTCAGTACTTC. This gives the protein CASSASGTGLAKNIQYF. The chain employs TRBV6-1 and TRBJ2-4; 9 bases line up with TRBD1. V lost 4 bases and J lost 0; bases outside the gene matches: 7. CDR1 is MNHNS, CDR2 SASEGT, per germline. The CDR3 is made up of 17 amino acids.

The CDR3 region has the DNA TGTGCCACCAGCCGCCTCCCCGGGGTCCTACTCTACGAGCAGTACTTC. Translated: CATSRLPGVLLYEQYF. V is TRBV15 and J is TRBJ2-7; a weak D match, TRBD2 (5 bases). The V gene's germline CDR1 is LNHNV and CDR2 YYDKDF (reference sequence). The CDR3 runs to 16 residues. V lost 5 bases and J 3 bases, leaving 20 bases between the germline ends.

The chain has TRBV6-1 and TRBJ1-1; no firm D call. The ends were cut back, 5 bases at V and 5 bases at J, with 12 bases in the middle. Germline V lookup: CDR1 MNHNS, CDR2 SASEGT. The length of the CDR3 is 13 residues. Here the CDR3 reads CASSIPVVTEAFF. The CDR3 DNA reads as TGTGCCAGCAGTATTCCGGTAGTAACTGAAGCTTTCTTT.

This clone turned up a few times. This chain links TRBV6-1 with TRBJ2-2, with TRBD2 as a possible D gene (5 bases). V dropped 8 bases and J dropped 6 bases, with 13 bases sitting between them. This CDR3 contains 13 residues. CDR1 MNHNS and CDR2 SASEGT come from the germline V gene. The CDR3 DNA follows: TGTGCCAGCGGGGAGATTGGGGCCGGGGAGCTGTTTTTT. Residues: CASGEIGAGELFF.

The V call is TRBV19, the J call TRBJ1-5; 12 positions agree with TRBD1. Germline trimming cut 3 bases from V and 1 base from J; bases unmatched to any gene: 4. Germline V gene sequence: CDR1 LNHDA, CDR2 SQIVND (reference sequence). This CDR3 contains 17 residues. This CDR3 reads CASSMGQGAGSNQPQHF. CDR3 coding DNA: TGTGCCAGTAGTATGGGACAGGGGGCAGGAAGCAATCAGCCCCAGCATTTT.

This clone was detected only once. The J gene is TRBJ1-1, the V gene TRBV19; possibly TRBD1 for D (6 bases). The CDR3 covers 14 residues. V dropped 5 bases and J dropped 1 base, with 11 bases sitting between them. Per the germline V gene, CDR1 is LNHDA and CDR2 is SQIVND (reference sequence). CDR3 in amino acids: CASSARGKNTEAFF. The CDR3 bases are TGTGCCAGTAGTGCTAGGGGGAAGAACACTGAAGCTTTCTTT.

This chain joins TRBV9 and TRBJ1-2, with D possibly TRBD1 on 5 matching bases. Germline values: CDR1 SGDLS, CDR2 YYNGEE. The CDR3 is 16 residues long. Trimming stripped 0 bases from V and 8 bases from J, with 20 bases between. The CDR3 sequence is CASSVDAGRAKRGYTF. The CDR3 DNA reads as TGTGCCAGCAGCGTAGATGCCGGCAGGGCCAAGAGGGGCTACACCTTC.

In DNA form, the CDR3 reads TGCGCCAGCAGCTTGGGCAGGGATAACACTGAAGCTTTCTTT. It translates to CASSLGRDNTEAFF. V is TRBV5-1 and J is TRBJ1-1; D is possibly TRBD1 (5 bases). The CDR3 sequence is 14 residues long. The germline CDR1 and CDR2 sequences are SGHRS and YFSETQ. Between the trimmed V and J ends, which lost 0 bases and 2 bases, there was a span of 8 bases.

A few counts support this clone. The chain employs TRBV6-4 and TRBJ2-2; 7 bases agree with TRBD1. The CDR3 loop spans 15 amino acids. Germline V gene sequence: CDR1 MRHNA, CDR2 SNTAGT. Trimming at V came to 0 bases and at J to 6 bases, leaving 4 bases not matched to a gene. CDR3 in DNA: TGTGCCAGCAGTGACTCGCTACAGGGGCCCGGGGAGCTGTTTTTT. Translating it yields CASSDSLQGPGELFF.

The gene calls are TRBV18 and TRBJ1-6; 7 positions match TRBD1. V dropped 1 base and J dropped 10; count of bases not matched to a gene: 10. CDR3 length: 16 amino acids. The V gene's germline CDR1 is KGHSH and CDR2 LQKENI. The CDR3 DNA is TGTGCCAGCTCACCACTCGGGACAGATTTTATATCACCCCTCCACTTT. Translating it yields CASSPLGTDFISPLHF. Full variable domain (missing parts from reference TRBV18 and TRBJ1-6): NAGVMQNPRHLVRRRGQEARLRCSPMKGHSHVYWYRQLPEEGLKFMVYLQKENIIDESGMPKERFSAEFPKEGPSILRIQQVVRGDSAAYFCASSPLGTDFISPLHFGNGTRLTVT.

The rearrangement links TRBV7-5 to TRBJ2-3; the table assigns TRBD2, which was not confirmed against the DNA. TRBV7-5 constitutes a pseudogene. The CDR3 is 16 amino acids. The CDR3 region has the DNA TGTGCCAGAAGGGTGACTAGCGGAATAGAGGCAGATACGCAGTATTTT. It encodes CARRVTSGIEADTQYF.

This clone was observed a handful of times. This chain connects TRBV2 to TRBJ2-7, with D perhaps TRBD1 (6 bases). CDR1 SNHLY and CDR2 FYNNEI come from the germline V gene. V was cut by 5 bases and J by 6 bases, with 8 bases left in between. This CDR3 comprises 11 residues. The DNA of the CDR3 is TGTGCCAGCAGTAGGACAGTCGAGCAGTACTTC. It specifies CASSRTVEQYF.

The rearrangement uses TRBV23-1 and TRBJ1-5; TRBD1 aligns across 11 bases. TRBV23-1 is recorded as an ORF, its role being uncertain. Trimming at V came to 0 bases and at J to 0 bases, leaving 7 bases not matched to a gene. CDR3 size: 19 residues. The CDR3 is CASSQSGTGGLYSNQPQHF. In DNA, the CDR3 is TGCGCCAGCAGTCAATCAGGGACAGGGGGTCTGTATAGCAATCAGCCCCAGCATTTT.

The gene calls are TRBV5-1 and TRBJ1-4; perhaps TRBD1 as D (5 bases). CDR1 is SGHRS, CDR2 YFSETQ, per germline. The CDR3 is 15 residues long. V lost 6 bases and J lost 4, with 16 bases in between. CDR3 amino acids: CASTLATGYNEKLFF. In DNA form, the CDR3 reads TGCGCCAGCACTCTCGCCACAGGTTATAATGAAAAACTGTTTTTT. Full variable domain (rest looked up from reference TRBV5-1 and TRBJ1-4): KAGVTQTPRYLIKTRGQQVTLSCSPISGHRSVSWYQQTPGQGLQFLFEYFSETQRNKGNFPGRFSGRQFSNSRSEMNVSTLELGDSALYLCASTLATGYNEKLFFGSGTQLSVL.

The chain combines TRBV12-5 with TRBJ2-1; 7 positions agree with TRBD1. V trimming: 1 base; J trimming: 5 bases; junction bases outside the gene matches: 2. This CDR3 has 14 residues. Looked up from germline, CDR1 is LGHNT and CDR2 is FRNRAP. This chain's CDR3 is CASGLGGQNNEQFF. The DNA for the CDR3 is TGTGCTAGTGGTTTGGGGGGACAGAACAATGAGCAGTTCTTC.

This clone was seen once. The V and J genes are TRBV15 and TRBJ2-1; the match to TRBD1 covers 7 bases. Germline trimming cut 1 base from V and 10 bases from J; bases unmatched to any gene: 7. Germline CDR1 LNHNV, CDR2 YYDKDF (reference sequence). The CDR3 has 14 amino acids. The CDR3 DNA is TGTGCCACCAGCAGAGGGGGAACAGGGGACGAGCAGTTCTTC. Its protein is CATSRGGTGDEQFF.

V gene TRBV19 combines with J gene TRBJ2-7; a possible D gene is TRBD1 (5 bases). Between the trimmed V and J ends, which lost 5 bases and 5 bases, there was a span of 13 bases. This CDR3 has 13 residues. The germline CDR1 and CDR2 sequences are LNHDA and SQIVND (reference sequence). CDR3 bases: TGTGCCAGTAGTGGCAGGGTGATCCACGAGCAGTACTTC. Its translation is CASSGRVIHEQYF.

The gene calls are TRBV19 and TRBJ2-1, with 8 bases aligning to TRBD2. This CDR3 comprises 16 residues. Per the germline V gene, CDR1 is LNHDA and CDR2 is SQIVND (reference sequence). Trimming took 2 bases from V and 9 from J; bases not matched to a gene: 12. CDR3 loop: CASSITGTRSVSEQFF. The CDR3 nucleotides are TGTGCCAGTAGTATAACTGGGACTAGGTCGGTCAGTGAGCAGTTCTTC.

The genes are TRBV5-1 and TRBJ2-1; 10 bases match TRBD1. V gave up 4 bases and J gave up 5 bases; unmatched junction bases: 3. CDR1 and CDR2 from the germline V gene are SGHRS and YFSETQ. The CDR3 totals 14 residues. The CDR3 DNA is TGCGCCAGCAGCCTAGGACAGGGGGACAATGAGCAGTTCTTC. Translation: CASSLGQGDNEQFF. Complete variable domain (other parts from reference TRBV5-1 and TRBJ2-1): KAGVTQTPRYLIKTRGQQVTLSCSPISGHRSVSWYQQTPGQGLQFLFEYFSETQRNKGNFPGRFSGRQFSNSRSEMNVSTLELGDSALYLCASSLGQGDNEQFFGPGTRLTVL.